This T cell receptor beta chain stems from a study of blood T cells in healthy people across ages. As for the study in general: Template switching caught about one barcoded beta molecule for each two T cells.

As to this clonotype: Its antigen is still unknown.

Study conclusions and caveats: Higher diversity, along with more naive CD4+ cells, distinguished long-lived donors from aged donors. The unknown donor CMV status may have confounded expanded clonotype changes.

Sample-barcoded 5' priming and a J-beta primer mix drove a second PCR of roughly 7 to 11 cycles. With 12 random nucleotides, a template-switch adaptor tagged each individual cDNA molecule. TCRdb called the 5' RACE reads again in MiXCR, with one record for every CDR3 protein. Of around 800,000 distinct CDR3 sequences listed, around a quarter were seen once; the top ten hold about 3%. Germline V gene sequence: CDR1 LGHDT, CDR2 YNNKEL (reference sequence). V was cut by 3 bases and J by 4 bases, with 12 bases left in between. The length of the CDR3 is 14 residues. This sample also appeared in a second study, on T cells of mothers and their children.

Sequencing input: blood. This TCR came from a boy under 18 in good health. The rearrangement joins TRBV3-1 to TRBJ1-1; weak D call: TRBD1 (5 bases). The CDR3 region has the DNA TGTGCCAGCAGCCAGGACGGGGGGGGCACTGAAGCTTTCTTT. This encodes CASSQDGGGTEAFF.